The 27 T cell receptor beta chains below come from one sample, sequenced in a study of spatial heterogeneity in lung cancer. One entry per CDR3 protein results from TCRdb running MiXCR on the 5' RACE reads. The sample consists of about 47,000 distinct CDR3 sequences, 12% of them appearing once. The time point was: blood at routine non-recurrence follow-up after resection. Source: PBMCs, taken at follow-up. The receptor set was obtained from a male donor with early-stage non-small cell lung cancer.

This clonotype was observed many times. The chain employs TRBV20-1 and TRBJ1-2, with D possibly TRBD1 on 5 matching bases. V lost 6 bases and J 4 bases, leaving 18 bases between the germline ends. Germline values: CDR1 DFQATT, CDR2 SNEGSKA (reference sequence). The CDR3 length is 14 residues. The CDR3 sequence: CSAGSRGGGYGYTF. The CDR3 DNA reads as TGCAGTGCCGGTTCCCGGGGGGGAGGCTATGGCTACACCTTC.

This clonotype was seen many times. Its ends do not fully match the called genes, so a read error is possible. This chain connects TRBV5-1 to TRBJ2-7, with 9 bases identical to TRBD1. Germline V gene sequence: CDR1 SGHRS, CDR2 YFSETQ. The CDR3 is 14 amino acids. The CDR3 is CTSSSTGGTYEQYF. In DNA, the CDR3 is TGCACCAGCAGCTCGACAGGGGGAACTTACGAGCAGTACTTC. Complete variable domain (other parts from reference TRBV5-1 and TRBJ2-7): KAGVTQTPRYLIKTRGQQVTLSCSPISGHRSVSWYQQTPGQGLQFLFEYFSETQRNKGNFPGRFSGRQFSNSRSEMNVSTLELGDSALYLCTSSSTGGTYEQYFGPGTRLTVT.

The sample holds a few counts of this clonotype. This chain joins TRBV18 and TRBJ2-7, with D perhaps matching TRBD2 (5 bases). The germline V gene has CDR1 KGHSH and CDR2 LQKENI. The CDR3 contains 13 residues. Trimming removed 6 bases from V and 4 bases from J, with 13 bases in between. The DNA of the CDR3 is TGTGCCAGCTCGCTCGCGGGCAAATACGAGCAGTACTTC. Translation gives CASSLAGKYEQYF. Supplemented by reference TRBV18 and TRBJ2-7, the full variable domain reads NAGVMQNPRHLVRRRGQEARLRCSPMKGHSHVYWYRQLPEEGLKFMVYLQKENIIDESGMPKERFSAEFPKEGPSILRIQQVVRGDSAAYFCASSLAGKYEQYFGPGTRLTVT.

J is TRBJ1-6 and V is TRBV7-3, with TRBD1 as a possible D gene (6 bases). The V end was cut by 5 bases, the J end by 10 bases, with 15 bases between. The CDR3 loop spans 14 amino acids. Looked up from germline, CDR1 is SGHTA and CDR2 is FQGTGA. The DNA for the CDR3 is TGTGCCAGCAGCGTCACAGGGTTTCAATCACCCCTCCACTTT. This encodes CASSVTGFQSPLHF. Full variable domain (remainder filled in from reference TRBV7-3 and TRBJ1-6): GAGVSQTPSNKVTEKGKYVELRCDPISGHTALYWYRQSLGQGPEFLIYFQGTGAADDSGLPNDRFFAVRPEGSVSTLKIQRTERGDSAVYLCASSVTGFQSPLHFGNGTRLTVT.

This clonotype has a count of ten or more. The chain combines TRBV29-1 with TRBJ1-1, with D possibly TRBD1 on 5 matching bases. The ends were cut back, 1 base at V and 1 base at J, with 10 bases in the middle. Germline CDR1 and CDR2: SQVTM and ANQGSEA. The CDR3 extends over 14 amino acids. The CDR3 DNA reads as TGCAGCGTTGAAGGGGGGATGGGGAACACTGAAGCTTTCTTT. This gives the protein CSVEGGMGNTEAFF.

This clonotype came up a few times. This chain connects TRBV6-2 or TRBV6-3 to TRBJ1-6, with D unclear. V was pared by 5 bases and J by 3 bases, with 8 bases between. This CDR3 comprises 14 residues. Germline assignment: CDR1 MNHEY and CDR2 SVGEGT. The CDR3 here is CASSHAGYNSPLHF. Written as DNA, the CDR3 is TGTGCCAGCAGTCACGCGGGCTATAATTCACCCCTCCACTTT.

A few counts support this clonotype. The genes are TRBV6-1 and TRBJ1-2; 9 bases are a match to TRBD1. Germline CDR1 reads MNHNS; CDR2 reads SASEGT. V shed 6 bases, J shed 7 bases, and the junction held 6 bases outside the gene matches. The CDR3 has 13 amino acids. The CDR3 is CASSMGQGRGYTF. CDR3 nucleotide sequence: TGTGCCAGCAGCATGGGACAGGGCCGTGGCTACACCTTC.

The chain combines TRBV19 with TRBJ2-3, with D possibly being TRBD2 (6 bases). Germline V gene lookup returns CDR1 LNHDA and CDR2 SQIVND (reference sequence). V shed 9 bases and J shed 4 bases, with 17 bases lying between them. This CDR3 spans 14 amino acids. The CDR3 DNA reads TGTGCCAGGGATATACGGGGGAGCCCAGATACGCAGTATTTT. Amino acids: CARDIRGSPDTQYF.

This clonotype was counted at least ten times. V gene TRBV7-8 combines with J gene TRBJ1-6, with 10 bases identical to TRBD1. Looked up from germline, CDR1 is SGHVS and CDR2 is FQNEAQ. The CDR3 covers 17 residues. With 5 bases clipped from V and 0 bases from J, the junction kept 4 bases outside the gene matches. CDR3 bases: TGTGCCAGCAGCCCTAGGACAGGGGGCTCCTATAATTCACCCCTCCACTTT. Protein sequence: CASSPRTGGSYNSPLHF.

This clonotype was seen repeatedly, ten times or more. V is TRBV28 and J is TRBJ2-7; a possible D gene is TRBD1 (6 bases). Trimming cost V 6 bases and J 7 bases, with 25 bases left between them. The CDR3 covers 16 residues. Germline loops: CDR1 MDHEN, CDR2 SYDVKM. Written as DNA, the CDR3 is TGTGCCAGCAGGGGGGACACCTACCCCCGTGGGGAGGAGCAGTACTTC. As protein: CASRGDTYPRGEEQYF.

The chain recombines TRBV5-4 with TRBJ1-1; D unresolved. The CDR3 is made up of 13 amino acids. Trimming removed 3 bases at V and 7 bases at J, with 13 bases between. Germline CDR1 is SGHNT and CDR2 is YYREEE (reference sequence). For the CDR3, the DNA is TGTGCCAGCAGCTCGGTGGAGGGTAATGAAGCTTTCTTT. Its translation: CASSSVEGNEAFF.

V and J are TRBV18 and TRBJ1-2; 7 bases map to TRBD1. This CDR3 region has 13 residues. Trimming took 2 bases from V and 8 from J; bases not matched to a gene: 5. The germline gives CDR1 KGHSH, CDR2 LQKENI. The CDR3 protein is CASSPSTGEGYTF. CDR3 DNA: TGTGCCAGCTCACCAAGTACAGGGGAAGGCTACACCTTC.

In this sample, this clonotype turned up many times. The chain has TRBV3-1 and TRBJ2-7; the D gene is possibly TRBD2 (5 bases). The germline CDR1 and CDR2 sequences are LGHDT and YNNKEL (reference sequence). Trimming stripped 0 bases from V and 0 bases from J, with 12 bases between. The CDR3 extends over 16 amino acids. The CDR3 protein is CASSQDGQRSSYEQYF. The CDR3 nucleotides are TGTGCCAGCAGCCAAGATGGCCAGCGGAGCTCCTACGAGCAGTACTTC.

The chain is built from TRBV25-1 and TRBJ2-7, with D unresolved. This CDR3 contains 11 residues. The V and J ends lost 5 bases and 4 bases respectively, with 6 bases between them. Germline CDR1 reads MGHDK; CDR2 reads SYGVNS. Here the CDR3 DNA reads TGTGCCAGCAGTAACGAATACGAGCAGTACTTC. Translation: CASSNEYEQYF.

This clonotype was seen ten or more times. This chain links TRBV6-1 with TRBJ2-5; D uncertain. Germline V gene data show CDR1 as MNHNS and CDR2 as SASEGT. V was trimmed by 7 bases and J by 0 bases, leaving 15 bases between them. The CDR3 is 15 amino acids. Here the CDR3 reads CASTPDLLYQETQYF. The CDR3 nucleotides read TGTGCCAGCACTCCGGATCTCCTGTACCAAGAGACCCAGTACTTC.

This clonotype was counted many times. The chain recombines TRBV6-2 or TRBV6-3 with TRBJ1-1; D remains unclear. Germline V gives CDR1 MNHEY, CDR2 SVGEGT. The CDR3 spans 12 residues. Trimming took off 10 bases at V and 6 bases at J, with 15 bases between the two ends. CDR3 sequence (DNA): TGTGCCACCCACTCGGGTGGCGCTGAAGCTTTCTTT. Its translation: CATHSGGAEAFF.

This clonotype has ten or more counts. The chain is built from TRBV10-3 and TRBJ2-4, with a possible D match to TRBD2 (7 bases). V gave up 4 bases and J gave up 8 bases, with 15 bases separating them. The CDR3 totals 14 residues. CDR1 is ENHRY, CDR2 SYGVKD, per germline. CDR3 sequence reads: CAISARGARDIQYF. As DNA, the CDR3 is TGTGCCATCAGTGCCCGGGGGGCGCGGGACATTCAGTACTTC.

This clonotype was counted ten times or more. This rearrangement joins TRBV7-8 to TRBJ2-7; 7 nucleotides agree with TRBD2. The CDR3 is 15 amino acids. CDR1 SGHVS and CDR2 FQNEAQ come from the germline V gene. V gave up 1 base and J gave up 2 bases; unmatched junction bases: 5. DNA for the CDR3: TGTGCCAGCAGCTTAGAGGCGGGAGCAACCTACGAGCAGTACTTC. Translating gives CASSLEAGATYEQYF.

The genes are TRBV13 and TRBJ1-1, with 7 bases matching TRBD1. J lost 4 bases, V lost 5 bases, and 7 bases had no gene match. The CDR3 runs 14 residues. Germline V CDR1 and CDR2: PRHDT, FYEKMQ (reference sequence). Here the CDR3 DNA reads TGTGCCAGCAGCCCTCCGACAGGGACCACTGAAGCTTTCTTT. Its translation is CASSPPTGTTEAFF.

This chain connects TRBV12-3 or TRBV12-4 to TRBJ2-7; no clear D gene. V lost 2 bases, J lost 0 bases, and 14 bases lay in between. The CDR3 has 16 residues. The CDR3 spells CASSLLGGFSSYEQYF. The CDR3 DNA reads TGTGCCAGCAGTTTACTAGGCGGCTTTAGCTCCTACGAGCAGTACTTC.

This clonotype has ten or more counts. V usage is TRBV2 and J usage is TRBJ2-3; tentative D call: TRBD2 (5 bases). This CDR3 contains 14 residues. With 8 bases removed from V and 1 base from J, the gap between germline ends came to 13 bases. Germline CDR1 reads SNHLY; CDR2 reads FYNNEI. The CDR3 region has the DNA TGTGCCAGCCAGAGGGAATCTGGCACAGATACGCAGTATTTT. Amino acids: CASQRESGTDTQYF. The full variable domain, in which reference TRBV2 and TRBJ2-3 provide the parts outside the CDR3, is EPEVTQTPSHQVTQMGQEVILRCVPISNHLYFYWYRQILGQKVEFLVSFYNNEISEKSEIFDDQFSVERPDGSNFTLKIRSTKLEDSAMYFCASQRESGTDTQYFGPGTRLTVL.

As DNA, the CDR3 is TGTGCCAGCAGAACTGTAGATAGACTGTTTTTT. This encodes CASRTVDRLFF. J is TRBJ1-4 and V is TRBV7-2; no reliable D call. This CDR3 region has 11 residues. Germline V lookup: CDR1 SGHTA, CDR2 FQGNSA. V lost 6 bases, J lost 13 bases, and 12 bases lay in between. Looking up the rest from reference TRBV7-2 and TRBJ1-4 gives the full variable domain: GAGVSQSPSNKVTEKGKDVELRCDPISGHTALYWYRQSLGQGLEFLIYFQGNSAPDKSGLPSDRFSAERTGGSVSTLTIQRTQQEDSAVYLCASRTVDRLFFGSGTQLSVL.

This clonotype was observed a few times. The V gene is TRBV4-1, the J gene TRBJ2-3; D is undetermined. This CDR3 region has 15 residues. Trimming shortened V by 2 bases and J by 2 bases, and 11 bases separated the two germline ends. The V gene's germline CDR1 is MGHRA and CDR2 YSYEKL. The CDR3 DNA is TGCGCCAGCAGCCAACAGTACAGTAACACAGATACGCAGTATTTT. Amino acid sequence: CASSQQYSNTDTQYF.

CDR3 in amino acids: CSARDRINQPQHF. The CDR3 DNA follows: TGCAGTGCTCGGGACAGGATCAATCAGCCCCAGCATTTT. The V gene is TRBV20-1, the J gene TRBJ1-5; 8 positions agree with TRBD1. Germline CDR1 is DFQATT and CDR2 is SNEGSKA (reference sequence). This CDR3 comprises 13 residues. V was clipped by 5 bases and J by 3 bases; unmatched bases: 3.

This clonotype was recorded at least ten times. The rearrangement uses TRBV29-1 and TRBJ2-3; tentatively, D is TRBD1 (6 bases). CDR1 SQVTM and CDR2 ANQGSEA come from the germline V gene. Trimming shortened V by 8 bases and J by 4 bases, and 19 bases separated the two germline ends. The CDR3 has 14 amino acids. The CDR3 sequence is CSSLTGSRPDTQYF. CDR3 bases: TGCAGCTCCTTGACAGGATCAAGACCAGATACGCAGTATTTT.

This clonotype appeared a few times. J is TRBJ1-3 and V is TRBV5-4; D is uncertain. CDR1 is SGHNT and CDR2 is YYREEE in the germline V gene (reference sequence). The CDR3 is 15 residues long. V lost 0 bases and J 0 bases, leaving 7 bases between the germline ends. For the CDR3, the DNA is TGTGCCAGCAGCTTGGAAGGGAACTCTGGAAACACCATATATTTT. As protein: CASSLEGNSGNTIYF.

This clonotype was recorded a few times. This sequence joins TRBV28 and TRBJ2-7, with 13 bases that match TRBD2. The CDR3 runs to 17 residues. Germline values: CDR1 MDHEN, CDR2 SYDVKM. V lost 5 bases to trimming and J lost 0 bases; unmatched junction nucleotides: 7. In DNA form, the CDR3 reads TGTGCCAGCAGTCCACCGGGACTAGCGGGGTCCTCCTACGAGCAGTACTTC. Protein sequence: CASSPPGLAGSSYEQYF. The full variable domain, its missing parts supplied by reference TRBV28 and TRBJ2-7, is DVKVTQSSRYLVKRTGEKVFLECVQDMDHENMFWYRQDPGLGLRLIYFSYDVKMKEKGDIPEGYSVSREKKERFSLILESASTNQTSMYLCASSPPGLAGSSYEQYFGPGTRLTVT.